The clone carrying this T cell receptor (beta chain) was seen many times. Via MiXCR, TCRdb re-called the reads, giving one row per CDR3 protein. The sample shows more than 200,000 distinct CDR3 sequences, 8% to 9.5% of them seen only once. The source of the sample is a study of T cell repertoires in cytomegalovirus infection. Trimming shortened V by 7 bases and J by 2 bases, and 16 bases separated the two germline ends. CDR3 length: 14 amino acids. Germline CDR1 SGHRS, CDR2 YFSETQ. The clonotype comes from a human donor in good health (CMV status not recorded). Some clones in this sample may be carry-over from other donors' samples. The chain joins TRBV5-1 to TRBJ2-7, with a weak D call TRBD2 (5 bases). Sequenced sample: PBMCs. The CDR3, as DNA: TGCGCCAGCGCGTCACTAGAAGGAGCCTACGAGCAGTACTTC. Translating gives CASASLEGAYEQYF.